These T cell receptor beta chains were read from a single sample in a study of graft-versus-host responses after intestinal transplantation. The method was immunoSEQ multiplex PCR; TCRdb's version includes in-frame clones alone and lacks a portion of them. Of about 88,000 clones listed, 80% to 95% are singletons. Their antigens are not known. The specimen comprised unstimulated CD4+ T cells sorted from spleen or lymph node cells, sampled before transplant. The receptors originated from a human donor who was the organ donor for an intestinal transplant. Both conserved end residues are part of each CDR3. D genes are given only for firm matches. Part of the rows lack a size; the others show once, few, many or a class for expanded clones.

cdr3_length	j_call	v_call	d_call	clone_size	cdr3_aa	cdr3_nt
13	TRBJ2-3	TRBV11-2	NA	NA	CASRFPTADTQYF	TGTGCCAGCAGGTTCCCTACCGCAGATACGCAGTATTTT
13	TRBJ1-1	TRBV28	NA	NA	CASSQPILLEAFF	TGTGCCAGCAGTCAACCGATCTTACTGGAAGCTTTCTTT
15	TRBJ2-7	TRBV5-1	NA	NA	CASSRAAEGRYEQYF	TGCGCCAGCAGCCGGGCCGCGGAGGGCCGTTACGAGCAGTACTTC
17	TRBJ2-3	TRBV5-1	TRBD2	once	CASSLGAAGGPTDTQYF	TGCGCCAGCAGCTTGGGCGCGGCGGGAGGACCCACAGATACGCAGTATTTT
15	TRBJ1-5	TRBV12-5	NA	once	CASGLVTGSNQPQHF	TGTGCTAGTGGTTTGGTAACAGGGAGCAATCAGCCCCAGCATTTT
15	TRBJ1-4	TRBV7-9	NA	once	CASSLVSVASEKLFF	TGTGCCAGCAGCTTAGTAAGTGTGGCCAGTGAAAAACTGTTTTTT
19	TRBJ2-4	TRBV5-1	TRBD1	NA	CASSTLTGTGGGAKNIQYF	TGCGCCAGCAGCACCTTGACAGGGACGGGTGGAGGAGCCAAAAACATTCAGTACTTC
15	TRBJ2-3	TRBV6-5	TRBD1	NA	CASSKGTGGPDTQYF	TGTGCCAGCAGCAAAGGGACAGGGGGTCCAGATACGCAGTATTTT
15	TRBJ2-3	TRBV13	TRBD1	NA	CASSLGTGVTDTQYF	TGTGCCAGCAGCTTAGGGACAGGGGTCACAGATACGCAGTATTTT
16	TRBJ2-3	TRBV5-1	NA	NA	CASSPGGWGNTDTQYF	TGCGCCAGCAGCCCGGGGGGCTGGGGGAACACAGATACGCAGTATTTT
14	TRBJ1-1	TRBV12-5	NA	NA	CASGKFGGNTEAFF	TGTGCTAGTGGGAAATTCGGGGGTAATACTGAAGCTTTCTTT
17	TRBJ2-7	TRBV5-1	TRBD2	NA	CASSFGGLAGSTYEQYF	TGCGCCAGCAGCTTCGGGGGACTAGCGGGGAGTACCTACGAGCAGTACTTC
15	TRBJ1-1	TRBV18	NA	NA	CASSQRQYFNTEAFF	TGTGCCAGCTCACAACGACAGTATTTTAACACTGAAGCTTTCTTT
18	TRBJ2-1	TRBV7-9	TRBD2	NA	CASSSGTSGGSLYNEQFF	TGTGCCAGCAGCTCAGGGACTAGCGGGGGGTCTTTATACAATGAGCAGTTCTTC
12	TRBJ1-4	TRBV28	NA	NA	CATGGGREKLFF	TGTGCCACGGGGGGAGGGCGGGAAAAACTGTTTTTT
15	TRBJ1-4	TRBV6-1	TRBD1	NA	CASSDRGQAVGKLFF	TGTGCCAGCAGTGATCGCGGACAGGCCGTGGGAAAACTGTTTTTT
17	TRBJ2-6	TRBV19	NA	NA	CASRAGGWASGANVLTF	TGTGCCAGCAGGGCCGGGGGATGGGCATCTGGGGCCAACGTCCTGACTTTC
16	TRBJ1-5	TRBV30	TRBD1	few	CAWSRGRGPFHQPQHF	TGTGCCTGGAGTCGGGGCAGGGGGCCCTTCCATCAGCCCCAGCATTTT
14	TRBJ1-4	TRBV5-1	NA	once	CASSLATVGGKLFF	TGCGCCAGCAGCTTGGCTACAGTCGGGGGAAAACTGTTTTTT
15	TRBJ1-3	TRBV10-3	NA	NA	CAISVRVEGGNTIYF	TGTGCCATCAGTGTCCGGGTGGAAGGTGGAAACACCATATATTTT
16	TRBJ1-1	TRBV5-1	NA	NA	CASSLGGTPSNTEAFF	TGCGCCAGCAGCTTGGGCGGGACTCCCTCCAACACTGAAGCTTTCTTT
20	TRBJ2-5	TRBV4-1	NA	NA	CASSQRSPRQGKGGRETQYF	TGCGCCAGCAGCCAAAGATCCCCACGACAGGGAAAGGGAGGTCGGGAGACCCAGTACTTC
16	TRBJ1-2	TRBV4-2	TRBD1	NA	CASSQTAGQVPYGYTF	TGTGCCAGCAGCCAAACCGCGGGACAGGTACCCTATGGCTACACCTTC
15	TRBJ2-7	TRBV27	TRBD1	NA	CASSGIDRASYEQYF	TGTGCCAGCAGTGGGATCGACAGGGCCTCCTACGAGCAGTACTTC
15	TRBJ2-7	TRBV6-5	NA	NA	CASSYSDRSFYEQYF	TGTGCCAGCAGTTATTCGGACAGATCTTTTTACGAGCAGTACTTC
14	TRBJ2-1	TRBV6-1	TRBD1	NA	CASSTGTGVSWQFF	TGTGCCAGCAGTACCGGGACAGGGGTCTCGTGGCAGTTCTTC
16	TRBJ2-1	TRBV18	NA	NA	CASSPKLTDHQLGQFF	TGTGCCAGCTCACCAAAATTGACAGACCATCAACTTGGGCAGTTCTTC
16	TRBJ2-5	TRBV11-3	TRBD2	NA	CASSLSLAGGQETQYF	TGTGCCAGCAGCTTATCTCTAGCGGGGGGGCAAGAGACCCAGTACTTC
15	TRBJ1-2	TRBV2	NA	NA	CASKEGSQANYGYTF	TGTGCCAGCAAAGAGGGAAGTCAAGCTAACTATGGCTACACCTTC
13	TRBJ2-5	TRBV30	TRBD2	NA	CAGLGGAGETQYF	TGTGCCGGCCTCGGGGGGGCCGGTGAGACCCAGTACTTC
16	TRBJ2-7	TRBV7-2	TRBD2	NA	CASSFGLAGGYYEQYF	TGTGCCAGCAGCTTCGGACTAGCGGGAGGGTACTACGAGCAGTACTTC
17	TRBJ2-5	TRBV4-1	TRBD2	NA	CASSRTATSGGVETQYF	TGCGCCAGCAGCCGCACAGCTACTAGCGGGGGGGTTGAGACCCAGTACTTC
15	TRBJ2-5	TRBV5-4	NA	NA	CASSLDLTLQETQYF	TGTGCCAGCAGCTTGGACCTCACCCTCCAGGAGACCCAGTACTTC
16	TRBJ2-1	TRBV10-1	NA	NA	CASSESQLRPYNEQFF	TGCGCCAGCAGTGAGTCACAGTTACGACCCTACAATGAGCAGTTCTTC
15	TRBJ1-1	TRBV7-3	NA	NA	CASSLFGGWHTEAFF	TGTGCCAGCAGCTTATTTGGAGGGTGGCACACTGAAGCTTTCTTT
14	TRBJ2-1	TRBV7-3	NA	NA	CASSLNPQGPEQFF	TGTGCCAGCAGCTTAAATCCCCAGGGGCCCGAGCAGTTCTTC
15	TRBJ1-2	TRBV6-5	TRBD1	NA	CASSYSTGGRIGYTF	TGTGCCAGCAGTTACTCGACAGGGGGTAGGATCGGCTACACCTTC
14	TRBJ1-1	TRBV23-1	NA	NA	CASSQYNAVTEAFF	TGCGCCAGCAGTCAATATAACGCGGTCACTGAAGCTTTCTTT
13	TRBJ2-2	TRBV28	NA	NA	CAGEKGSTGELFF	TGTGCCGGAGAAAAAGGGAGTACCGGGGAGCTGTTTTTT
14	TRBJ2-7	TRBV18	NA	NA	CASSPQTSSYEQYF	TGTGCCAGCTCACCGCAGACATCCTCCTACGAGCAGTACTTC
12	TRBJ1-2	TRBV5-8	NA	NA	CASSHGYGGYTF	TGTGCCAGCAGTCACGGATACGGGGGCTACACCTTC
14	TRBJ2-7	TRBV30	NA	NA	CAWSGTVVSYEQYF	TGTGCCTGGAGTGGGACAGTCGTTTCTTACGAGCAGTACTTC
15	TRBJ2-7	TRBV29-1	TRBD2	NA	CSVEVPAGLIYEQYF	TGCAGCGTTGAAGTACCAGCGGGACTGATCTACGAGCAGTACTTC
14	TRBJ1-4	TRBV7-9	NA	NA	CASSHTPTNEKLFF	TGTGCCAGCAGCCATACACCTACTAATGAAAAACTGTTTTTT
13	TRBJ1-1	TRBV18	NA	NA	CASSSGQNTEAFF	TGTGCCAGCTCTTCCGGACAGAACACTGAAGCTTTCTTT
13	TRBJ1-1	TRBV30	NA	NA	CAWTGERDTEAFF	TGTGCCTGGACAGGGGAGAGGGACACTGAAGCTTTCTTT
14	TRBJ2-7	TRBV30	NA	NA	CAWSPDSSSYEQYF	TGTGCCTGGAGTCCGGACAGCTCCTCCTACGAGCAGTACTTC
17	TRBJ2-1	TRBV28	TRBD2	NA	CASSLAGTSGSFNEQFF	TGTGCCAGCAGTTTAGCCGGGACTAGCGGGAGTTTCAATGAGCAGTTCTTC
14	TRBJ1-2	TRBV10-3	NA	NA	CAISEQGRYYGYTF	TGTGCCATCAGTGAGCAGGGTCGGTACTATGGCTACACCTTC
12	TRBJ2-1	TRBV5-4	NA	NA	CASSFLGREQFF	TGTGCCAGCAGCTTCTTGGGGCGGGAGCAGTTCTTC
14	TRBJ1-2	TRBV11-3	NA	NA	CASSKDTPDYGYTF	TGTGCCAGCAGTAAGGACACCCCAGACTATGGCTACACCTTC
18	TRBJ2-3	TRBV7-6	TRBD2	NA	CASSYPRLAGGYTDTQYF	TGTGCCAGCAGTTATCCCCGACTAGCGGGCGGGTACACAGATACGCAGTATTTT
11	TRBJ2-7	TRBV30	NA	NA	CVLEATYEQYF	TGTGTCCTTGAGGCCACCTACGAGCAGTACTTC